The 30 T cell receptor beta chains below all came from one sample that was sequenced in a study of T-cell reconstitution after alpha-beta-depleted transplantation in children. Molecular barcoding with unique molecular identifiers was used for the TCRbeta library. TCRdb itself ran the PCR reads through MiXCR, one entry per CDR3 protein. The table includes 780,000 or so distinct CDR3 sequences, about 16% detected once. Sample: PBMCs, mostly from graft donor cells, taken 360 days after TCRalphabeta/CD19-depleted stem cell transplant. These receptors all stem from a male patient younger than 18 who had a stem cell transplant for acute lymphoblastic leukemia, so the T cells may come from the graft donor.

This chain connects TRBV20-1 to TRBJ2-1; 8 nucleotides align to TRBD2. Germline loops: CDR1 DFQATT, CDR2 SNEGSKA (reference sequence). The trim removed 5 bases at V and 3 bases at J, leaving 12 bases unmatched. There are 16 residues in the CDR3. The CDR3 loop reads CSAHRTSRHLYNEQFF. CDR3 nucleotide sequence: TGCAGTGCTCATAGGACTAGCCGACACCTCTACAATGAGCAGTTCTTC.

CDR3 nucleotide sequence: TGTGCCAGCAGCTTAGCGTGGGGCAGGTTTGGGGGGCCAGAGAATTACGAGCAGTACTTC. Amino acids: CASSLAWGRFGGPENYEQYF. This chain connects TRBV11-1 to TRBJ2-7; possibly TRBD1 or TRBD2 for D (6 bases each). Between the trimmed V and J ends, which lost 0 bases and 4 bases, there was a span of 28 bases. The germline V gene has CDR1 SGHAT and CDR2 FQDESV (reference sequence). The CDR3 has 20 residues.

This clonotype was picked up many times. The chain recombines TRBV20-1 with TRBJ2-7; possible D gene TRBD2, 5 bases. Between the trimmed V and J ends, which lost 0 bases and 2 bases, there was a span of 14 bases. In germline, CDR1 is DFQATT, CDR2 SNEGSKA (reference sequence). This CDR3 is built from 15 residues. CDR3 sequence: CSARDSLAQTYEQYF. The CDR3 nucleotides read TGCAGTGCTAGAGATTCGCTAGCTCAAACCTACGAGCAGTACTTC.

This clonotype was found a few times. V and J are TRBV5-1 and TRBJ2-1; the D is unclear. This CDR3 is 13 amino acids long. Germline CDR1 reads SGHRS; CDR2 reads YFSETQ. V shed 1 base and J shed 6 bases, with 8 bases lying between them. CDR3 residues: CASSLMATNEQFF. CDR3 DNA sequence: TGCGCCAGCAGCTTGATGGCCACCAATGAGCAGTTCTTC. The full variable domain, completed using reference TRBV5-1 and TRBJ2-1, is KAGVTQTPRYLIKTRGQQVTLSCSPISGHRSVSWYQQTPGQGLQFLFEYFSETQRNKGNFPGRFSGRQFSNSRSEMNVSTLELGDSALYLCASSLMATNEQFFGPGTRLTVL.

This chain connects TRBV5-1 to TRBJ2-2; D not resolved. This CDR3 is 14 amino acids long. CDR1 and CDR2 (germline): SGHRS, YFSETQ. V was clipped by 4 bases and J by 5 bases, with 12 bases between them. As DNA, the CDR3 is TGCGCCAGCAGCCAGCGCGACGGGACCGGGGAGCTGTTTTTT. Protein: CASSQRDGTGELFF.

This clonotype was observed at least ten times. The rearrangement joins TRBV5-1 to TRBJ2-1, with D possibly TRBD2 on 6 matching bases. Per germline, CDR1 SGHRS and CDR2 YFSETQ. The V gene lost 0 bases and the J gene lost 2 bases, with 9 bases spanning the gap. There are 15 residues in the CDR3. CDR3 amino acids: CASSLAAGTYNEQFF. The CDR3 coding sequence is TGCGCCAGCAGCTTGGCAGCGGGCACCTACAATGAGCAGTTCTTC. The whole variable domain, remainder taken from reference TRBV5-1 and TRBJ2-1, is KAGVTQTPRYLIKTRGQQVTLSCSPISGHRSVSWYQQTPGQGLQFLFEYFSETQRNKGNFPGRFSGRQFSNSRSEMNVSTLELGDSALYLCASSLAAGTYNEQFFGPGTRLTVL.

This clonotype was seen a handful of times. In nucleotides, the CDR3 is TGCAGTGCCTTGGGGGCAGGCATTGGGAAAAACACTGAAGCTTTCTTT. Translated, it gives CSALGAGIGKNTEAFF. The chain joins TRBV20-1 to TRBJ1-1; maybe TRBD1 (6 bases). The CDR3 has 16 amino acids. V lost 6 bases and J 2 bases, leaving 22 bases between the germline ends. Germline V gene lookup returns CDR1 DFQATT and CDR2 SNEGSKA (reference sequence).

This clonotype was observed a few times. The J gene is TRBJ2-7, the V gene TRBV20-1; tentative D call: TRBD2 (5 bases). The germline V and J ends were trimmed by 5 bases and 0 bases, with 11 bases remaining between them. Germline V gives CDR1 DFQATT, CDR2 SNEGSKA (reference sequence). This CDR3 spans 13 amino acids. The CDR3 sequence: CSAGVLDSYEQYF. CDR3 DNA: TGCAGTGCTGGGGTACTAGACTCCTACGAGCAGTACTTC.

The chain links TRBV6-5 to TRBJ2-5; 7 bases are shared with TRBD2. CDR1 and CDR2 (germline): MNHEY, SVGAGI. Trimming removed 2 bases from V and 3 bases from J; junction bases left unmatched: 6. The CDR3 totals 15 residues. The CDR3 here is CASSYRRGLKETQYF. The CDR3 region has the DNA TGTGCCAGCAGTTACCGGCGGGGGTTAAAAGAGACCCAGTACTTC.

A few counts support this clonotype. The chain couples TRBV25-1 to TRBJ2-1; 8 nucleotides align to TRBD2. CDR1 MGHDK and CDR2 SYGVNS come from the germline V gene. CDR3 length: 17 residues. V trimming: 3 bases; J trimming: 9 bases; junction bases outside the gene matches: 16. The CDR3 region is CASSELYPGLGYGEQFF. The CDR3 region has the DNA TGTGCCAGCAGTGAGTTGTATCCGGGACTAGGTTATGGTGAGCAGTTCTTC. Complete variable domain (other parts from reference TRBV25-1 and TRBJ2-1): EADIYQTPRYLVIGTGKKITLECSQTMGHDKMYWYQQDPGMELHLIHYSYGVNSTEKGDLSSESTVSRIRTEHFPLTLESARPSHTSQYLCASSELYPGLGYGEQFFGPGTRLTVL.

At least ten counts were recorded for this clonotype. The CDR3 DNA is TGCAGCGTTGGGCCTTCTAGCGGGCTCTACAATGAGCAGTTCTTC. As protein: CSVGPSSGLYNEQFF. This chain uses TRBV29-1 with TRBJ2-1; 8 nucleotides align to TRBD2. Trimming cost V 4 bases and J 3 bases; bases outside gene matches: 8. CDR1 and CDR2 from the germline V gene are SQVTM and ANQGSEA. This CDR3 contains 15 residues.

This clonotype was counted ten times or more. This chain joins TRBV29-1 and TRBJ2-2; tentative D call: TRBD2 (5 bases). Trimming removed 7 bases at V and 3 bases at J, with 15 bases between. Germline CDR1 and CDR2: SQVTM and ANQGSEA. The CDR3 length is 14 residues. This CDR3 is CSDLRTRYTGELFF. DNA of the CDR3: TGCAGCGACCTGAGGACTCGTTACACCGGGGAGCTGTTTTTT.

This sequence joins TRBV4-1 and TRBJ2-7, with a tentative D call TRBD1 (6 bases). The CDR3 extends over 19 amino acids. V gave up 0 bases and J gave up 0 bases, with 21 bases separating them. Germline CDR1 reads MGHRA; CDR2 reads YSYEKL. The DNA for the CDR3 is TGCGCCAGCAGCCAAGAACCCCACTGGGCAGGGGTGGGCTCCTACGAGCAGTACTTC. Encoded protein: CASSQEPHWAGVGSYEQYF.

This clonotype showed up just once. This chain joins TRBV28 and TRBJ2-7; TRBD1 agrees at 10 bases. Per the germline V gene, CDR1 is MDHEN and CDR2 is SYDVKM. The CDR3 contains 17 residues. Trimming at V came to 2 bases and at J to 0 bases, leaving 7 bases not matched to a gene. CDR3 amino acids: CASSLGLGTGASYEQYF. The CDR3 DNA reads TGTGCCAGCAGTTTAGGGTTGGGGACAGGGGCCTCCTACGAGCAGTACTTC.

This clonotype was counted a few times. This sequence joins TRBV5-1 and TRBJ1-6; tentative D call: TRBD1 (6 bases). The CDR3 has 16 amino acids. Trimming took 0 bases from V and 5 from J, leaving 12 bases between them. CDR1 is SGHRS, CDR2 YFSETQ, per germline. For the CDR3, the DNA is TGCGCCAGCAGCTTGGTCGGGGGCCCGAATAATTCACCCCTCCACTTT. Translated, it gives CASSLVGGPNNSPLHF. The variable domain in full, with the rest retrieved from reference TRBV5-1 and TRBJ1-6, is KAGVTQTPRYLIKTRGQQVTLSCSPISGHRSVSWYQQTPGQGLQFLFEYFSETQRNKGNFPGRFSGRQFSNSRSEMNVSTLELGDSALYLCASSLVGGPNNSPLHFGNGTRLTVT.

This chain links TRBV7-8 with TRBJ2-1; 7 bases are a match to TRBD2. The V gene end was trimmed by 1 base and the J gene end by 4 bases; junction bases not matched to a gene: 10. CDR3 length equals 17 residues. Germline CDR1 is SGHVS and CDR2 is FQNEAQ. CDR3: CASSLGRGSGPYNEQFF. The CDR3 region has the DNA TGTGCCAGCAGCTTAGGACGCGGGAGCGGACCATACAATGAGCAGTTCTTC.

This clonotype was counted between two and nine times. This rearrangement joins TRBV9 to TRBJ2-1; TRBD1 is a possible D gene (5 bases). This CDR3 region has 16 residues. CDR1 is SGDLS and CDR2 is YYNGEE in the germline V gene. Deletions cut 0 bases from V and 8 bases from J, with 18 bases between. The CDR3 DNA reads TGTGCCAGCAGCGTAGTGGGGCGGCAACCCGCCCATGAGCAGTTCTTC. It encodes CASSVVGRQPAHEQFF.

Many counts were recorded for this clonotype. The chain employs TRBV6-5 and TRBJ1-4; 7 nucleotides match TRBD1. Germline CDR1 reads MNHEY; CDR2 reads SVGAGI. This CDR3 is built from 16 residues. V trimming: 2 bases; J trimming: 7 bases; junction bases outside the gene matches: 10. The DNA for the CDR3 is TGTGCCAGCAGTTACGCCCCGGACAGGAGGGGTGAAAAACTGTTTTTT. Its translation is CASSYAPDRRGEKLFF.

This clonotype has a handful of counts. The chain recombines TRBV2 with TRBJ2-1, with 8 bases identical to TRBD2. Per the germline V gene, CDR1 is SNHLY and CDR2 is FYNNEI. The CDR3 loop spans 17 amino acids. With 7 bases clipped from V and 10 bases from J, the junction kept 21 bases outside the gene matches. CDR3 nucleotide sequence: TGTGCCAGCACAGTCCGCGCATTATATCCGGGACTAGTAGAGCAGTTCTTC. This gives the protein CASTVRALYPGLVEQFF.

V gene TRBV7-8 combines with J gene TRBJ2-7, with TRBD1 matching over 10 bases. The CDR3 has 16 residues. Germline CDR1 is SGHVS and CDR2 is FQNEAQ. J gave up 5 bases and V 4 bases, and 11 bases lay outside the gene matches. The CDR3 region has the DNA TGTGCCAGCAGCTCATATGACGCCGGGACAGGGGACGAGCAGTACTTC. It is translated as CASSSYDAGTGDEQYF. The full variable domain, with the rest looked up from reference TRBV7-8 and TRBJ2-7, is GAGVSQSPRYKVAKRGQDVALRCDPISGHVSLFWYQQALGQGPEFLTYFQNEAQLDKSGLPSDRFFAERPEGSVSTLKIQRTQQEDSAVYLCASSSYDAGTGDEQYFGPGTRLTVT.

This clonotype was seen a handful of times. The CDR3 protein is CASSQSRDRVATGELFF. The CDR3 coding sequence is TGCGCCAGCAGTCAATCAAGGGACAGGGTAGCCACCGGGGAGCTGTTTTTT. The chain links TRBV23-1 to TRBJ2-2; 9 bases are shared with TRBD1. TRBV23-1 carries the ORF label, with uncertain function. This CDR3 region has 17 residues. The V segment lost 0 bases and the J segment 4 bases; nucleotides outside the gene matches: 6.

The chain joins TRBV12-3 or TRBV12-4 to TRBJ2-3, with 8 nucleotides matching TRBD2. The CDR3 runs 15 residues. V trimming: 3 bases; J trimming: 2 bases; junction bases outside the gene matches: 4. In DNA form, the CDR3 reads TGTGCCAGCAGTTTTCAACTAGCGGCCACAGATACGCAGTATTTT. This sequence encodes CASSFQLAATDTQYF.

The rearrangement joins TRBV5-6 to TRBJ2-7, with 8 bases identical to TRBD2. J was trimmed by 1 base and V by 5 bases; bases with no gene match: 5. The CDR3 loop spans 14 amino acids. The germline gives CDR1 SGHDT, CDR2 YYEEEE. The CDR3: CASRTSELSYEQYF. CDR3 sequence (DNA): TGTGCCAGCAGGACTAGCGAACTTTCCTACGAGCAGTACTTC. Drawing the rest from reference TRBV5-6 and TRBJ2-7, the complete variable domain is DAGVTQSPTHLIKTRGQQVTLRCSPKSGHDTVSWYQQALGQGPQFIFQYYEEEERQRGNFPDRFSGHQFPNYSSELNVNALLLGDSALYLCASRTSELSYEQYFGPGTRLTVT.

Ten or more counts support this clonotype. The chain combines TRBV7-9 with TRBJ1-6; D remains ambiguous. CDR3 length equals 15 residues. Germline assignment: CDR1 SEHNR and CDR2 FQNEAQ (reference sequence). The V and J ends lost 8 bases and 7 bases respectively, with 18 bases between them. The CDR3 protein is CASSSKGNRNSPLHF. The DNA of the CDR3 is TGTGCCAGCTCCTCAAAGGGAAATCGGAATTCACCCCTCCACTTT.

This chain joins TRBV5-1 and TRBJ2-5; 10 bases are a match to TRBD2. V trimming: 6 bases; J trimming: 2 bases; junction bases outside the gene matches: 4. The germline V gene has CDR1 SGHRS and CDR2 YFSETQ. The CDR3 contains 14 residues. CDR3 coding DNA: TGCGCCAGCACTGAACTAGCGGGGCAAGAGACCCAGTACTTC. Translated: CASTELAGQETQYF.

The rearrangement uses TRBV11-2 and TRBJ2-7; TRBD1 agrees at 9 bases. V lost 5 bases to trimming and J lost 2 bases; unmatched junction nucleotides: 10. CDR1 and CDR2 (germline): SGHAT, FQNNGV. The CDR3 loop spans 16 amino acids. CDR3 bases: TGTGCCAGCAGCCGGGGGACAGGGTTGGGGACCTACGAGCAGTACTTC. This gives the protein CASSRGTGLGTYEQYF.

This clonotype was counted only a few times. This rearrangement joins TRBV5-1 to TRBJ1-2; D ambiguous. The CDR3 contains 13 residues. V lost 5 bases and J lost 4, with 12 bases in between. Germline V gene lookup returns CDR1 SGHRS and CDR2 YFSETQ. The CDR3 loop reads CASRADMTYGYTF. Here the CDR3 DNA reads TGCGCCAGCAGGGCCGACATGACCTATGGCTACACCTTC.

The chain carries TRBV5-1 and TRBJ2-2; tentative D call: TRBD1 (5 bases). The CDR3 runs to 13 residues. The germline V and J ends were trimmed by 4 bases and 6 bases, with 10 bases remaining between them. Germline V gives CDR1 SGHRS, CDR2 YFSETQ. CDR3 residues: CASSIQGAGELFF. CDR3 in DNA: TGCGCCAGCAGCATCCAGGGTGCCGGGGAGCTGTTTTTT.

The J gene is TRBJ2-1, the V gene TRBV5-6; tentatively, D is TRBD1 or TRBD2 (6 bases each). From germline, CDR1 is SGHDT and CDR2 YYEEEE. Trimming left V 4 bases short and J 0 bases short, with 11 bases between. The CDR3 length is 15 residues. CDR3 sequence reads: CASSRGPLSYNEQFF. The CDR3 DNA follows: TGTGCCAGCAGCCGGGGGCCCCTCTCCTACAATGAGCAGTTCTTC.

The chain combines TRBV9 with TRBJ2-3; tentatively, D is TRBD2 (5 bases). V was trimmed by 0 bases and J by 2 bases, leaving 7 bases between them. Germline assignment: CDR1 SGDLS and CDR2 YYNGEE. This CDR3 comprises 14 residues. The CDR3 coding sequence is TGTGCCAGCAGCGTAGGGGGAGACACAGATACGCAGTATTTT. The encoded protein is CASSVGGDTDTQYF.